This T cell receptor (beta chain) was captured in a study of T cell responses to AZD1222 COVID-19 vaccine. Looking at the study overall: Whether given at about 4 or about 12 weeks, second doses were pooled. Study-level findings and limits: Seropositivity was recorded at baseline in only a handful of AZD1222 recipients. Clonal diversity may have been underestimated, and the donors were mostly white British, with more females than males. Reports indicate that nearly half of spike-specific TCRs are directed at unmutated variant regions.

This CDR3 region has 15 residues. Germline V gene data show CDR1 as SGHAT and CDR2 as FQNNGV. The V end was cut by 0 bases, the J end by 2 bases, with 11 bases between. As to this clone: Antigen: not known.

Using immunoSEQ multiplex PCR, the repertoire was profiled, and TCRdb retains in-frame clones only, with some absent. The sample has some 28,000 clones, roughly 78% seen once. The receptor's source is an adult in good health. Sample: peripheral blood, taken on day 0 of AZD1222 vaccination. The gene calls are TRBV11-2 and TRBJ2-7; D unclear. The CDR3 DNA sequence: TGTGCCAGCAGCTTAGATCAGGTCAGGACCTACGAGCAGTACTTC. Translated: CASSLDQVRTYEQYF.